This record looks at one TCR beta chain sequence and its context. This sample stems from a study of Graves' ophthalmopathy and Graves' hyperthyroidism. Hyperthyroidism was classified as stable if no ophthalmopathy occurred within 18 months of follow-up. Hyperthyroidism patients, all newly diagnosed, had under 2 months' duration and ages of 18 to 65. Out of roughly 9.3 ml of fresh peripheral blood, PBMCs were obtained. Amplification of TCR beta CDR3 regions used RNA transcripts. Investigators did first-round RT-PCR with HTBI primers, then second-round multiplex PCR. Each CDR3 protein is one row after TCRdb ran MiXCR on the multiplex PCR reads. Among hundreds of thousands of distinct CDR3 sequences, approximately 22% were seen once, and the ten largest hold around 6.5%. V dropped 6 bases and J dropped 6 bases, with 14 bases sitting between them. The V gene's germline CDR1 is LGHDT and CDR2 YNNKEL (reference sequence). CDR3 length: 13 amino acids.

This receptor was identified in a woman younger than 30 with stable Graves' hyperthyroidism. Some clones in this sample may be carry-over from other donors' samples. The specimen was peripheral blood. This chain uses TRBV3-1 with TRBJ1-1; D unresolved. Here the CDR3 reads CASRSGRSAEAFF. The CDR3 nucleotides are TGTGCCAGCAGATCCGGGAGGTCGGCTGAAGCTTTCTTT.